Only a few counts were recorded for the clone carrying this T cell receptor beta chain. The antigen remains unidentified. This entry belongs to a study of T cell repertoires in cytomegalovirus infection. Whole-study context: Based on public TCR beta signatures, there were indications of CMV infection and of a matching HLA type.

Germline values: CDR1 SGHVS, CDR2 FQNEAQ. The ends were cut back, 1 base at V and 3 bases at J, with 15 bases in the middle. The CDR3 covers 16 residues. MiXCR was run by TCRdb on the reads, yielding one entry per CDR3 protein. The table has around 71,000 distinct CDR3 sequences, 20% to 25% seen once. Sequencing was performed on CD8+ T cells from cultured PBMCs, taken from culture after CMV antigen stimulation. The source is a human donor in good health (CMV status not recorded). Some clones in this sample may be carry-over from other donors' samples. This chain links TRBV7-8 with TRBJ1-1; maybe TRBD1 (6 bases). CDR3 bases: TGTGCCAGCAGCTTAGATCGGGGGGCTCGACACACTGAAGCTTTCTTT. Protein: CASSLDRGARHTEAFF.